Each of the 13 T cell receptor beta chains below was sequenced from the same sample in a study of CD8+ T cells in alopecia areata. It was cDNA, reverse transcribed from extracted RNA, that served as the sequencing template. Clones were read by immunoSEQ multiplex PCR, and TCRdb kept only the in-frame ones, dropping some. Of about 150,000 clones listed, 45% to 60% are singletons. Sequences were obtained from CD4+ T cells sorted from blood. The receptor set was obtained from a human donor in good health.

The rearrangement uses TRBV4-2 and TRBJ2-5; D is unresolved. V shed 4 bases and J shed 1 base, with 10 bases lying between them. Germline V CDR1 and CDR2: LGHNA, YNFKEQ. The CDR3 consists of 14 residues. CDR3 coding DNA: TGTGCCAGCAGCCTGGGCTCGGGCCAAGAGACCCAGTACTTC. This codes for CASSLGSGQETQYF.

This clone was seen only a few times. J is TRBJ1-2 and V is TRBV18, with TRBD1 matching 7 bases. After removal of 2 bases from V and 5 bases from J, the junction contained 5 bases not matched to a gene. Germline CDR1 is KGHSH and CDR2 is LQKENI. CDR3 length: 14 residues. This chain's CDR3 is CASSPSGTAYGYTF. In DNA form, the CDR3 reads TGTGCCAGCTCACCATCCGGGACAGCTTATGGCTACACCTTC.

This clone was counted a few times. This chain links TRBV5-4 with TRBJ2-2, with a possible D match to TRBD1 (6 bases). Trimming removed 4 bases at V and 7 bases at J, with 20 bases between. The CDR3 loop spans 16 amino acids. Germline V gene sequence: CDR1 SGHNT, CDR2 YYREEE (reference sequence). DNA for the CDR3: TGTGCCAGCAGCGTGGACCCCGGGACATGGGGCGGGGAGCTGTTTTTT. Translating gives CASSVDPGTWGGELFF.

This clone has only a few counts. V and J are TRBV29-1 and TRBJ2-5, with TRBD2 matching 11 bases. Germline V gene data show CDR1 as SQVTM and CDR2 as ANQGSEA. The CDR3 is 16 amino acids. The junction had 13 bases not matched to a gene; V was cut back by 6 bases and J by 4 bases. CDR3: CSVPGLAGGKPETQYF. The CDR3 nucleotides are TGCAGCGTCCCAGGACTAGCGGGCGGAAAGCCAGAGACCCAGTACTTC.

This clone has only one observation. This chain connects TRBV30 to TRBJ2-7; the D is unclear. Germline V gene data show CDR1 as GTSNPN and CDR2 as SVGIG (reference sequence). V lost 4 bases to trimming and J lost 4 bases, with 8 bases between them. This CDR3 region has 11 residues. Written as DNA, the CDR3 is TGTGCCTGGACTAGTGGATACGAGCAGTACTTC. Protein: CAWTSGYEQYF.

This clone appeared a single time. This rearrangement joins TRBV4-1 to TRBJ2-3, with 7 bases lining up with TRBD2. The germline gives CDR1 MGHRA, CDR2 YSYEKL. The CDR3 has 15 residues. Unmatched junction bases numbered 6, after V lost 1 base and J lost 5 bases. This CDR3 reads CASSQGGSGGDTQYF. DNA for the CDR3: TGCGCCAGCAGCCAAGGGGGCTCGGGGGGAGATACGCAGTATTTT.

This sequence joins TRBV6-5 and TRBJ1-1, with D uncertain. Germline values: CDR1 MNHEY, CDR2 SVGAGI. This CDR3 spans 12 amino acids. Trimming shortened V by 6 bases and J by 6 bases, and 11 bases separated the two germline ends. The CDR3 loop is CASRGRHAEAFF. The CDR3 coding sequence is TGTGCCAGCAGAGGGAGGCACGCTGAAGCTTTCTTT.

V usage is TRBV6-6 and J usage is TRBJ1-2; maybe TRBD1 (5 bases). The CDR3 has 15 residues. V gave up 3 bases and J gave up 4 bases, with 15 bases separating them. Germline CDR1 MNHNY, CDR2 SVGAGI (reference sequence). The CDR3 sequence is CASSYPVGGSYGYTF. CDR3 nucleotides: TGTGCCAGCAGTTATCCCGTCGGGGGAAGCTATGGCTACACCTTC.

The chain joins TRBV15 to TRBJ2-1; no firm D call. The CDR3 contains 14 residues. Germline loops: CDR1 LNHNV, CDR2 YYDKDF (reference sequence). The germline V and J ends were trimmed by 2 bases and 4 bases, with 9 bases remaining between them. The CDR3 nucleotides read TGTGCCACCAGCAGAATGGACCGGTACAATGAGCAGTTCTTC. Translating it yields CATSRMDRYNEQFF.

This clone was counted only a few times. The chain combines TRBV29-1 with TRBJ2-7, with TRBD1 matching 8 bases. The germline V gene has CDR1 SQVTM and CDR2 ANQGSEA. CDR3 length: 11 residues. The CDR3 is CSVTGGYEQYF. CDR3 coding DNA: TGCAGTGTAACAGGGGGCTACGAGCAGTACTTC.

This clone was seen once. This chain uses TRBV13 with TRBJ2-5; the D is unclear. Trimming shortened V by 5 bases and J by 3 bases, and 4 bases separated the two germline ends. The CDR3 contains 11 residues. Germline values: CDR1 PRHDT, CDR2 FYEKMQ (reference sequence). As DNA, the CDR3 is TGTGCCAGCAGCCAAGAAGAGACCCAGTACTTC. Amino acids: CASSQEETQYF.

This clone appeared a few times. This chain links TRBV29-1 with TRBJ1-1, with D unresolved. The V end was cut by 6 bases, the J end by 6 bases, with 17 bases between. CDR3 length: 13 residues. Germline CDR1 is SQVTM and CDR2 is ANQGSEA. In nucleotides, the CDR3 is TGCAGCGTCAACCCGGTTCTCCCCCCTGAAGCTTTCTTT. This translates into CSVNPVLPPEAFF.

CDR3 sequence: CASSEALLAGQETQYF. CDR3 coding DNA: TGTGCCAGCAGTGAAGCACTGCTAGCGGGGCAAGAGACCCAGTACTTC. The chain combines TRBV2 with TRBJ2-5, with TRBD2 identical over 9 bases. This CDR3 is built from 16 residues. V was clipped by 0 bases and J by 2 bases; unmatched bases: 4. Germline CDR1 reads SNHLY; CDR2 reads FYNNEI.